The 22 T cell receptor beta chains in this list originate from one sample, sequenced in a study of T-cell reconstitution after alpha-beta-depleted transplantation in children. The study's findings and limits: The study reportedly traced alpha-beta T cells about two months after transplant to several hundred expanded graft clones.

These TCRs' antigens remain unknown. TCRbeta library preparation incorporated unique molecular identifiers. TCRdb re-derived calls from the PCR reads in MiXCR, one entry per CDR3 protein. The table includes 32,000 or so distinct CDR3 sequences, 5.5% to 7% detected once. Sequenced here: peripheral blood, sampled 60 days after TCRalphabeta/CD19-depleted stem cell transplant. All receptors derive from a child in the first two years of life who had a stem cell transplant for acute myeloid leukemia, so the T cells may come from the graft donor.

This clonotype was recorded many times. The J gene is TRBJ2-1, the V gene TRBV7-2; 10 bases are shared with TRBD2. The germline CDR1 and CDR2 sequences are SGHTA and FQGNSA. CDR3 length: 16 amino acids. V was clipped by 5 bases and J by 3 bases; unmatched bases: 7. The CDR3 is CASSTASGGYYNEQFF. The DNA for the CDR3 is TGTGCCAGCAGCACCGCTAGCGGGGGTTACTACAATGAGCAGTTCTTC. Based on the CDR3 plus reference TRBV7-2 and TRBJ2-1, the full variable domain is GAGVSQSPSNKVTEKGKDVELRCDPISGHTALYWYRQSLGQGLEFLIYFQGNSAPDKSGLPSDRFSAERTGGSVSTLTIQRTQQEDSAVYLCASSTASGGYYNEQFFGPGTRLTVL.

The table lists this clonotype with many counts. The V and J genes are TRBV9 and TRBJ1-2, with 7 bases fitting TRBD1. The trim removed 0 bases at V and 7 bases at J, leaving 0 bases unmatched. Per germline, CDR1 SGDLS and CDR2 YYNGEE. This CDR3 region has 12 residues. CDR3 residues: CASSVDRGGYTF. In nucleotides, the CDR3 is TGTGCCAGCAGCGTAGACAGGGGTGGCTACACCTTC.

This clonotype showed up many times. V usage is TRBV7-8 and J usage is TRBJ2-7; no reliable D call. The length of the CDR3 is 16 residues. The V gene's germline CDR1 is SGHVS and CDR2 FQNEAQ. V was cut by 5 bases and J by 0 bases, with 17 bases left in between. Here the CDR3 reads CASSAMSPGYSYEQYF. CDR3 nucleotide sequence: TGTGCCAGCAGCGCTATGAGTCCCGGTTACTCCTACGAGCAGTACTTC.

The rearrangement links TRBV28 to TRBJ2-7; 10 bases are a match to TRBD2. CDR1 is MDHEN, CDR2 SYDVKM, per germline. The CDR3 has 16 amino acids. Trimming removed 4 bases from V and 5 bases from J; junction bases left unmatched: 11. CDR3 sequence reads: CASSSPDLAGADEQYF. The CDR3 DNA reads TGTGCCAGCAGTTCCCCCGATCTAGCGGGAGCTGACGAGCAGTACTTC.

This clonotype was recorded many times. This chain joins TRBV7-2 and TRBJ2-1; TRBD1 or TRBD2 may be the D gene (5 bases each). The ends were cut back, 3 bases at V and 15 bases at J, with 15 bases in the middle. Germline V gene data show CDR1 as SGHTA and CDR2 as FQGNSA. This CDR3 has 12 residues. CDR3 nucleotide sequence: TGTGCCAGCAGCTTTGGGGGTCAGGGTCCGTTCTTC. It codes for CASSFGGQGPFF.

This clonotype occurred many times. The rearrangement links TRBV4-3 to TRBJ2-1; D tentatively fits TRBD1 or TRBD2 (5 bases each). Germline V CDR1 and CDR2: LGHNA, YSLEER. Trimming took off 4 bases at V and 8 bases at J, with 15 bases between the two ends. CDR3 size: 14 residues. The CDR3, as DNA: TGCGCCAGCAGCCCCGGGACGGGGCTGGATGAGCAGTTCTTC. This gives the protein CASSPGTGLDEQFF.

Many counts were recorded for this clonotype. The V call is TRBV12-3 or TRBV12-4, the J call TRBJ2-5, with D possibly being TRBD1 (5 bases). This CDR3 has 14 amino acids. The V end was cut by 4 bases, the J end by 3 bases, with 12 bases between. The CDR3 region is CASSSPRAKETQYF. CDR3 DNA sequence: TGTGCCAGCAGTTCCCCCAGGGCAAAAGAGACCCAGTACTTC.

This clonotype has ten or more counts. This rearrangement joins TRBV6-5 to TRBJ1-5; no clear D gene. This CDR3 is built from 13 residues. V lost 5 bases and J 7 bases, leaving 12 bases between the germline ends. Germline V gives CDR1 MNHEY, CDR2 SVGAGI. CDR3 sequence: CASSIRVGQPQHF. The CDR3 DNA reads as TGTGCCAGCAGTATACGGGTTGGCCAGCCCCAGCATTTT.

This chain connects TRBV7-2 to TRBJ2-7, with TRBD2 identical over 7 bases. In germline, CDR1 is SGHTA, CDR2 FQGNSA. This CDR3 is built from 15 residues. Trimming cost V 5 bases and J 3 bases; bases outside gene matches: 10. CDR3 DNA: TGTGCCAGCAGCCCCACTGCCGGCGGGAGCTACGAGCAGTACTTC. The encoded protein is CASSPTAGGSYEQYF.

This clonotype was recorded many times. The chain carries TRBV7-9 and TRBJ2-7; TRBD1 matches at 7 bases. J lost 2 bases, V lost 3 bases, and 1 base had no gene match. Germline V gene sequence: CDR1 SEHNR, CDR2 FQNEAQ (reference sequence). The length of the CDR3 is 13 residues. The CDR3 protein is CASSFQGAYEQYF. CDR3 DNA sequence: TGTGCCAGCAGCTTTCAGGGGGCCTACGAGCAGTACTTC.

The chain couples TRBV10-3 to TRBJ2-5; D might be TRBD1 (5 bases). Looked up from germline, CDR1 is ENHRY and CDR2 is SYGVKD. The CDR3 sequence is 16 residues long. The V end was cut by 3 bases, the J end by 3 bases, with 17 bases between. The CDR3 sequence is CAISDLGETGEETQYF. CDR3 nucleotides: TGTGCCATCAGTGACTTAGGTGAAACAGGTGAAGAGACCCAGTACTTC.

The genes are TRBV12-3 or TRBV12-4 and TRBJ1-2; D is uncertain. V was cut by 2 bases and J by 0 bases, with 10 bases left in between. The CDR3 covers 15 residues. The CDR3 here is CASSLRLPPNYGYTF. CDR3 nucleotide sequence: TGTGCCAGCAGTTTACGGCTGCCCCCTAACTATGGCTACACCTTC.

This clonotype has at least ten counts. J is TRBJ2-3 and V is TRBV2; D possibly corresponds to TRBD2 (6 bases). The germline gives CDR1 SNHLY, CDR2 FYNNEI. The CDR3 length is 16 residues. V lost 7 bases and J 2 bases, leaving 19 bases between the germline ends. CDR3 region: CASTLLGGGNTDTQYF. The CDR3 region has the DNA TGTGCCAGCACCCTCTTGGGAGGAGGAAACACAGATACGCAGTATTTT.

This clonotype was counted many times. J is TRBJ2-7 and V is TRBV29-1; a weak D match, TRBD1 (5 bases). V was shortened by 3 bases and J by 5 bases, with 14 bases between the two germline ends. The germline V gene has CDR1 SQVTM and CDR2 ANQGSEA. The CDR3 runs 13 residues. In nucleotides, the CDR3 is TGCAGCGTTGATTCAGGGATCGCCCACGAGCAGTACTTC. Its protein product is CSVDSGIAHEQYF.

This clonotype came up many times. The CDR3 nucleotides read TGTGCCACCAGCAGAGATCAGGGGGCCTTGGACGAGCAGTACTTC. This sequence encodes CATSRDQGALDEQYF. This chain joins TRBV15 and TRBJ2-7, with 8 bases that match TRBD1. Germline CDR1 LNHNV, CDR2 YYDKDF (reference sequence). V shed 0 bases, J shed 5 bases, and the junction held 6 bases outside the gene matches. This CDR3 is 15 amino acids long.

In this sample, this clonotype turned up many times. The genes are TRBV10-3 and TRBJ2-2; the D call may be TRBD1 or TRBD2 (7 bases each). Germline CDR1 is ENHRY and CDR2 is SYGVKD. The CDR3 length is 15 residues. Trimming left V 6 bases short and J 4 bases short, with 15 bases between. CDR3 sequence: CAISPDREGTGELFF. As DNA, the CDR3 is TGTGCCATCAGCCCTGACAGGGAGGGCACCGGGGAGCTGTTTTTT.

The table lists this clonotype with many counts. The rearrangement links TRBV9 to TRBJ1-2, with a possible D match to TRBD1 (6 bases). CDR3 length: 16 residues. Germline values: CDR1 SGDLS, CDR2 YYNGEE. V was pared by 0 bases and J by 5 bases, with 17 bases between. The CDR3 reads CASSVGPGASGYGYTF. The CDR3 coding sequence is TGTGCCAGCAGCGTAGGACCGGGGGCTTCGGGGTATGGCTACACCTTC.

Ten or more counts support this clonotype. The chain couples TRBV6-5 to TRBJ2-1; no clear D. Between the trimmed V and J ends, which lost 6 bases and 0 bases, there was a span of 9 bases. Germline V gene lookup returns CDR1 MNHEY and CDR2 SVGAGI. The CDR3 covers 14 residues. In DNA, the CDR3 is TGTGCCAGCAGCCCCCGGGTCTCCTACAATGAGCAGTTCTTC. Translation gives CASSPRVSYNEQFF.

This clonotype was observed many times. V and J are TRBV5-1 and TRBJ1-2; D might be TRBD1 (5 bases). V was shortened by 6 bases and J by 6 bases, with 18 bases between the two germline ends. The CDR3 totals 14 residues. CDR1 is SGHRS, CDR2 YFSETQ, per germline. The CDR3 sequence is CASTPAGHLHGYTF. As DNA, the CDR3 is TGCGCCAGCACCCCAGCAGGGCACCTCCATGGCTACACCTTC. Variable domain in full (rest from reference TRBV5-1 and TRBJ1-2): KAGVTQTPRYLIKTRGQQVTLSCSPISGHRSVSWYQQTPGQGLQFLFEYFSETQRNKGNFPGRFSGRQFSNSRSEMNVSTLELGDSALYLCASTPAGHLHGYTFGSGTRLTVV.

In its sample, this clonotype was seen many times. The chain carries TRBV29-1 and TRBJ1-1, with D perhaps matching TRBD1 (5 bases). Germline assignment: CDR1 SQVTM and CDR2 ANQGSEA. V lost 0 bases and J lost 6, with 20 bases in between. CDR3 size: 16 residues. The CDR3 nucleotides are TGCAGCGTTGAAGATCTCGGGGGTAAGTCCAAGGCTGAAGCTTTCTTT. Translating it yields CSVEDLGGKSKAEAFF.

This clonotype was found many times. J is TRBJ2-3 and V is TRBV10-3; D might be TRBD2 (7 bases). CDR1 ENHRY and CDR2 SYGVKD come from the germline V gene. V lost 0 bases, J lost 4 bases, and 11 bases lay in between. The CDR3 is made up of 15 amino acids. As DNA, the CDR3 is TGTGCCATCAGTGAGTCCCGGGGGGCCCCAGATACGCAGTATTTT. Translating gives CAISESRGAPDTQYF.

This clonotype was detected many times. The V call is TRBV7-9, the J call TRBJ2-7, with D unresolved. The ends were cut back, 3 bases at V and 0 bases at J, with 6 bases in the middle. CDR3 length: 13 amino acids. Germline assignment: CDR1 SEHNR and CDR2 FQNEAQ (reference sequence). The CDR3 protein is CASSFDPSYEQYF. The CDR3 bases are TGTGCCAGCAGCTTCGACCCCTCCTACGAGCAGTACTTC.